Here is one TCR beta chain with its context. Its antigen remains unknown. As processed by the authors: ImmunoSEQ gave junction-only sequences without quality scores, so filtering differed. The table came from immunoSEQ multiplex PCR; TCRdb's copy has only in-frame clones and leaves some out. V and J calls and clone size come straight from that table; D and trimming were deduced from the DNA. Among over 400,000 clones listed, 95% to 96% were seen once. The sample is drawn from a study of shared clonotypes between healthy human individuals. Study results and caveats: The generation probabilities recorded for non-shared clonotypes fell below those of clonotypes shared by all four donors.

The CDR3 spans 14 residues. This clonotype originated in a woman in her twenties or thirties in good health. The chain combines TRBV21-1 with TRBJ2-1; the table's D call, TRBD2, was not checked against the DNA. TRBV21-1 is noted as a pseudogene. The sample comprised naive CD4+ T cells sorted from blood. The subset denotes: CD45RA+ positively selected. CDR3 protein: CASSNENTYNEQFF. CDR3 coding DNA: TGTGCCAGCAGCAACGAGAATACTTACAATGAGCAGTTCTTC.